The 2 T cell receptor beta chains below were found in one sample sequenced in a study of cytomegalovirus exposure and HLA in healthy donors. The PCR was carried out with 60 Vbeta primers and 13 Jbeta primers. The protocol was immunoSEQ multiplex PCR, while the TCRdb copy is restricted to in-frame clones and leaves out a portion. This table holds 130,000 or so clones, just under 85% found once. Material: PBMCs. The receptors stem from a middle-aged woman in good health and CMV-seronegative.

The chain uses TRBV28 and TRBJ1-2; a weak D match, TRBD1 (5 bases). The CDR3 runs 14 residues. Germline CDR1 and CDR2: MDHEN and SYDVKM. Trimming pared 7 bases from V and 0 bases from J, leaving 12 bases between. The DNA for the CDR3 is TGTGCCAGCACCGTCGGGGGGTCTAACTATGGCTACACCTTC. Translating gives CASTVGGSNYGYTF.

The gene calls are TRBV2 and TRBJ1-2, with 8 bases fitting TRBD1. The length of the CDR3 is 14 residues. The V gene end was trimmed by 6 bases and the J gene end by 8 bases; junction bases not matched to a gene: 11. Germline loops: CDR1 SNHLY, CDR2 FYNNEI. The CDR3 protein is CASRKQGVIEGYTF. The CDR3 DNA reads as TGTGCCAGCAGGAAACAGGGGGTGATTGAAGGCTACACCTTC.